Below are 21 T cell receptor beta chains sequenced from a single sample in a study of blood T cell repertoires in COVID-19 (dated by TCRdb to the early 2020s). Library construction relied on the immunoSEQ multiplex PCR assay. TCRdb provides this immuneACCESS table in a form limited to in-frame rearrangements. Some clones are lacking; in checked studies, under half of them reflect an unresolved V gene, and why the rest are absent is not known. The sample data list approximately 100,000 clones, and around 81% of these were observed just once. The top ten hold around 4.7% of the sample. The sequencing input was peripheral blood. These receptors were taken from a human donor in a cohort sampled during active or convalescent COVID-19.

This clone was counted once. The J gene is TRBJ1-5, the V gene TRBV30; 7 bases are shared with TRBD1. J lost 7 bases, V lost 5 bases, and 14 bases had no gene match. The CDR3 is 15 residues long. CDR1 is GTSNPN and CDR2 is SVGIG in the germline V gene (reference sequence). CDR3 residues: CAWDLGRQGGQPQHF. In DNA, the CDR3 is TGTGCCTGGGACCTAGGGCGACAGGGCGGGCAGCCCCAGCATTTT.

The chain employs TRBV19 and TRBJ2-7, with a tentative D call TRBD2 (5 bases). This CDR3 has 15 residues. Germline lookup yields CDR1 LNHDA and CDR2 SQIVND (reference sequence). V dropped 2 bases and J dropped 0 bases, with 11 bases sitting between them. In nucleotides, the CDR3 is TGTGCCAGTAGTATATCAATAGGGAGCTCCTACGAGCAGTACTTC. It is translated as CASSISIGSSYEQYF.

Only a few counts were recorded for this clone. The rearrangement joins TRBV19 to TRBJ2-5; 9 nucleotides agree with TRBD1. This CDR3 has 17 residues. Germline CDR1 is LNHDA and CDR2 is SQIVND (reference sequence). V trimming: 5 bases; J trimming: 1 base; junction bases outside the gene matches: 11. In DNA, the CDR3 is TGTGCCAGTAGTCCTATCGGGACAGGGCCTCTCCAAGAGACCCAGTACTTC. As protein: CASSPIGTGPLQETQYF. Supplemented by reference TRBV19 and TRBJ2-5, the full variable domain reads DGGITQSPKYLFRKEGQNVTLSCEQNLNHDAMYWYRQDPGQGLRLIYYSQIVNDFQKGDIAEGYSVSREKKESFPLTVTSAQKNPTAFYLCASSPIGTGPLQETQYFGPGTRLLVL.

The chain employs TRBV6-5 and TRBJ2-2; no firm D call. The CDR3 has 14 residues. Germline CDR1 and CDR2: MNHEY and SVGAGI. Trimming pared 4 bases from V and 6 bases from J, leaving 12 bases between. This CDR3 reads CASSFSQHSGELFF. CDR3 coding DNA: TGTGCCAGCAGTTTTTCACAGCACTCCGGGGAGCTGTTTTTT.

This chain joins TRBV27 and TRBJ2-3, with a tentative D call TRBD1 (6 bases). V lost 5 bases and J 0 bases, leaving 12 bases between the germline ends. This CDR3 contains 15 residues. CDR1 MNHEY and CDR2 SMNVEV come from the germline V gene (reference sequence). CDR3 DNA: TGTGCCAGCAGTACCCCAGGGGCTAGCACAGATACGCAGTATTTT. Amino acids: CASSTPGASTDTQYF.

In its sample, this clone was seen a few times. The chain employs TRBV28 and TRBJ2-2; TRBD1 agrees at 7 bases. The CDR3 loop spans 18 amino acids. Germline V gives CDR1 MDHEN, CDR2 SYDVKM. V lost 5 bases, J lost 1 base, and 13 bases stayed unmatched. In DNA, the CDR3 is TGTGCCAGCAGTCAGTGGGACAGACGGATACAGAACACCGGGGAGCTGTTTTTT. This encodes CASSQWDRRIQNTGELFF.

V gene TRBV5-5 combines with J gene TRBJ1-5, with 8 nucleotides matching TRBD1. The ends lost 4 bases at V and 2 bases at J; junction bases unmatched: 5. The CDR3 consists of 15 residues. The germline CDR1 and CDR2 sequences are SGHKS and YYEKEE (reference sequence). Here the CDR3 reads CASSTGQGRNQPQHF. CDR3 sequence (DNA): TGTGCCAGCAGCACAGGACAGGGTCGCAATCAGCCCCAGCATTTT.

The CDR3 DNA is TGTGCCACCAGCAGAGAAAACTTTATCTACGAGCAGTACTTC. This codes for CATSRENFIYEQYF. The J gene is TRBJ2-7, the V gene TRBV15; D call uncertain. Germline CDR1 reads LNHNV; CDR2 reads YYDKDF (reference sequence). The CDR3 is 14 residues long. The V gene lost 0 bases and the J gene lost 3 bases, with 9 bases spanning the gap.

The rearrangement joins TRBV18 to TRBJ1-4; D remains unclear. CDR1 KGHSH and CDR2 LQKENI come from the germline V gene. Trimming took 1 base from V and 0 from J, leaving 6 bases between them. This CDR3 is built from 15 residues. The CDR3, as DNA: TGTGCCAGCTCACCACGCGATGCAACTAATGAAAAACTGTTTTTT. Its protein product is CASSPRDATNEKLFF.

The chain combines TRBV13 with TRBJ2-1; possible D gene TRBD1, 6 bases. Germline CDR1 PRHDT, CDR2 FYEKMQ (reference sequence). V was cut by 1 base and J by 3 bases, with 13 bases left in between. This CDR3 contains 16 residues. This CDR3 reads CASSLEGGRSYNEQFF. CDR3 DNA: TGTGCCAGCAGCTTAGAAGGGGGACGGAGCTACAATGAGCAGTTCTTC.

The gene calls are TRBV6-5 and TRBJ2-7; 8 nucleotides align to TRBD2. Germline CDR1 MNHEY, CDR2 SVGAGI. Germline trimming cut 8 bases from V and 6 bases from J; bases unmatched to any gene: 12. The CDR3 covers 14 residues. CDR3 residues: CASCRSGRSPEQYF. The DNA of the CDR3 is TGTGCCAGCTGTAGAAGCGGGAGATCCCCCGAGCAGTACTTC.

This chain links TRBV19 with TRBJ1-2; 7 nucleotides agree with TRBD1. There are 13 residues in the CDR3. Germline CDR1 LNHDA, CDR2 SQIVND (reference sequence). The ends lost 4 bases at V and 4 bases at J; junction bases unmatched: 3. The chain's CDR3 is CASSRDRVYGYTF. Here the CDR3 DNA reads TGTGCCAGTAGTAGAGACAGGGTCTATGGCTACACCTTC.

The chain couples TRBV28 to TRBJ1-6; TRBD1 aligns across 9 bases. Looked up from germline, CDR1 is MDHEN and CDR2 is SYDVKM. J lost 3 bases, V lost 3 bases, and 3 bases had no gene match. The CDR3 totals 16 residues. In nucleotides, the CDR3 is TGTGCCAGCAGTTTCGGGACAGGGTACTATAATTCACCCCTCCACTTT. Protein product: CASSFGTGYYNSPLHF.

The chain recombines TRBV5-1 with TRBJ1-4; 9 positions match TRBD1. The ends lost 3 bases at V and 7 bases at J; junction bases unmatched: 4. CDR1 and CDR2 (germline): SGHRS, YFSETQ. This CDR3 is built from 14 residues. CDR3: CASSSGQGGEKLFF. CDR3 coding DNA: TGCGCCAGCAGCTCGGGACAGGGTGGTGAAAAACTGTTTTTT.

The gene calls are TRBV7-9 and TRBJ2-5; D gene unclear. The CDR3 is 14 amino acids. Germline V lookup: CDR1 SEHNR, CDR2 FQNEAQ (reference sequence). Between the trimmed V and J ends, which lost 3 bases and 3 bases, there was a span of 11 bases. The DNA for the CDR3 is TGTGCCAGCAGCTTGTTGTCAACAGAAGAGACCCAGTACTTC. It is translated as CASSLLSTEETQYF.

The J gene is TRBJ2-7, the V gene TRBV18, with TRBD1 matching 11 bases. The V gene end was trimmed by 6 bases and the J gene end by 5 bases; junction bases not matched to a gene: 6. The germline gives CDR1 KGHSH, CDR2 LQKENI. This CDR3 comprises 14 residues. The CDR3 sequence is CASSDGQGADEQYF. CDR3 bases: TGTGCCAGCTCGGACGGACAGGGGGCCGACGAGCAGTACTTC.

The chain joins TRBV2 to TRBJ2-5, with D tentatively TRBD2 (6 bases). V dropped 6 bases and J dropped 0 bases, with 11 bases sitting between them. Per germline, CDR1 SNHLY and CDR2 FYNNEI. The CDR3 has 14 residues. CDR3 in amino acids: CASRMWGDQETQYF. CDR3 bases: TGTGCCAGCAGAATGTGGGGGGACCAAGAGACCCAGTACTTC.

This chain joins TRBV7-3 and TRBJ2-4; D perhaps matches TRBD1 (6 bases). The CDR3 totals 13 residues. Germline V gene data show CDR1 as SGHTA and CDR2 as FQGTGA. The ends were cut back, 5 bases at V and 1 base at J, with 6 bases in the middle. Here the CDR3 DNA reads TGTGCCAGCAGCCAGGGGGCCAAAAACATTCAGTACTTC. Its translation: CASSQGAKNIQYF.

The chain uses TRBV7-6 and TRBJ2-1, with TRBD1 matching over 10 bases. CDR1 and CDR2 (germline): SGHVS, FNYEAQ. The CDR3 covers 15 residues. Germline trimming cut 5 bases from V and 4 bases from J; bases unmatched to any gene: 5. The CDR3 coding sequence is TGTGCCAGCAGCCAGCGGACAGGGGGATACAATGAGCAGTTCTTC. It specifies CASSQRTGGYNEQFF. Looking up the rest from reference TRBV7-6 and TRBJ2-1 gives the full variable domain: GAGVSQSPRYKVTKRGQDVALRCDPISGHVSLYWYRQALGQGPEFLTYFNYEAQQDKSGLPNDRFSAERPEGSISTLTIQRTEQRDSAMYRCASSQRTGGYNEQFFGPGTRLTVL.

The V call is TRBV9, the J call TRBJ2-1; 7 nucleotides align to TRBD1. The V gene's germline CDR1 is SGDLS and CDR2 YYNGEE. V lost 5 bases, J lost 6 bases, and 8 bases stayed unmatched. The CDR3 consists of 14 residues. DNA of the CDR3: TGTGCCAGCAGTTTGTTGACAGGGAGCAATGAGCAGTTCTTC. Translated, it gives CASSLLTGSNEQFF.

The chain couples TRBV6-2 or TRBV6-3 to TRBJ2-2; a weak D match, TRBD1 (6 bases). Germline V gives CDR1 MNHEY, CDR2 SVGEGT. The V end lost 0 bases, the J end lost 3 bases, and 14 bases lay between the germline ends. This CDR3 region has 17 residues. CDR3 amino acids: CASSYSEQGFYTGELFF. CDR3 DNA: TGTGCCAGCAGTTACTCGGAACAGGGTTTCTACACCGGGGAGCTGTTTTTT.